The next 8 T cell receptor beta chains were all read from a single sample in a study of control samples from healthy donors and cancer patients. Only in-frame clones appear in the TCRdb table, and some are missing; sequencing was by immunoSEQ multiplex PCR. The profile covers about 98,000 clones, with more than 75% appearing a single time and 1.5% to 2.5% taken by the ten largest. Sequencing used blood. Receptors were obtained from a man aged 55 to 69 in good health.

V gene TRBV7-9 combines with J gene TRBJ1-1; D ambiguous. The CDR3 contains 13 residues. Germline V CDR1 and CDR2: SEHNR, FQNEAQ (reference sequence). Trimming pared 5 bases from V and 4 bases from J, leaving 11 bases between. CDR3 in amino acids: CASSVKFGTEAFF. The CDR3 DNA reads TGTGCCAGCAGCGTAAAGTTTGGCACTGAAGCTTTCTTT. Together with reference TRBV7-9 and TRBJ1-1, the CDR3 gives the full variable domain: DTGVSQNPRHKITKRGQNVTFRCDPISEHNRLYWYRQTLGQGPEFLTYFQNEAQLEKSRLLSDRFSAERPKGSFSTLEIQRTEQGDSAMYLCASSVKFGTEAFFGQGTRLTVV.

V is TRBV25-1 and J is TRBJ1-4, with TRBD1 as a possible D gene (6 bases). The CDR3 consists of 15 residues. Trimming took 4 bases from V and 2 from J, leaving 11 bases between them. Germline V gene sequence: CDR1 MGHDK, CDR2 SYGVNS. The CDR3 spells CASSGSTGTNEKLFF. CDR3 DNA sequence: TGTGCCAGCAGTGGGAGTACAGGGACTAATGAAAAACTGTTTTTT.

The chain combines TRBV28 with TRBJ2-1; D unclear. The germline V and J ends were trimmed by 6 bases and 0 bases, with 9 bases remaining between them. The germline V gene encodes CDR1 MDHEN and CDR2 SYDVKM. CDR3 size: 14 residues. CDR3 residues: CASRKQSSYNEQFF. CDR3 sequence (DNA): TGTGCCAGCAGAAAACAGAGCTCCTACAATGAGCAGTTCTTC.

V is TRBV2 and J is TRBJ2-1, with 10 nucleotides matching TRBD2. Germline V CDR1 and CDR2: SNHLY, FYNNEI. This CDR3 is built from 15 residues. V lost 2 bases, J lost 5 bases, and 3 bases stayed unmatched. The CDR3 spells CASSERGLADNEQFF. For the CDR3, the DNA is TGTGCCAGCAGTGAAAGAGGACTAGCGGACAATGAGCAGTTCTTC.

V usage is TRBV10-3 and J usage is TRBJ2-7, with D perhaps being TRBD1 or TRBD2 (5 bases each). This CDR3 spans 12 amino acids. From germline, CDR1 is ENHRY and CDR2 SYGVKD. The V gene lost 8 bases and the J gene lost 3 bases, with 11 bases spanning the gap. The CDR3 loop reads CAIGTINYEQYF. Here the CDR3 DNA reads TGTGCCATCGGGACCATCAACTACGAGCAGTACTTC.

This clone was seen a single time. The chain links TRBV5-4 to TRBJ1-1, with TRBD1 identical over 7 bases. This CDR3 spans 15 amino acids. Germline CDR1 is SGHNT and CDR2 is YYREEE (reference sequence). With 0 bases clipped from V and 5 bases from J, the junction kept 7 bases outside the gene matches. As DNA, the CDR3 is TGTGCCAGCAGCTTGGCCCCAACAGGGGTAACTGAAGCTTTCTTT. Protein sequence: CASSLAPTGVTEAFF.

This sequence joins TRBV4-2 and TRBJ2-3; TRBD2 matches at 10 bases. Trimming cost V 4 bases and J 6 bases; bases outside gene matches: 10. The CDR3 is made up of 16 amino acids. Germline V gene lookup returns CDR1 LGHNA and CDR2 YNFKEQ. For the CDR3, the DNA is TGTGCCAGCAGCCGCGTCGAGCGGGAGGGAGTGGATACGCAGTATTTT. This sequence encodes CASSRVEREGVDTQYF.

This chain connects TRBV2 to TRBJ1-4; D uncertain. The CDR3 totals 16 residues. V dropped 5 bases and J dropped 7 bases, with 20 bases sitting between them. CDR1 and CDR2 (germline): SNHLY, FYNNEI. The CDR3 region is CASSHPLSNASEKLFF. The CDR3 DNA reads as TGTGCCAGCAGTCATCCCTTATCCAATGCAAGTGAAAAACTGTTTTTT.